The source of this T cell receptor (beta chain) is a study of cytomegalovirus exposure and HLA in healthy donors. Study results and limitations: Accurate HLA-A and HLA-B prediction from TCR beta sequences was reported for most subjects. Through in vitro validation, a few CMV-associated chains were shown to be specific for CMV antigens.

Notes on this clone: Antigen unknown.

PCR involved 60 Vbeta and 13 Jbeta primers. Profiling relied on immunoSEQ multiplex PCR, and the TCRdb table lists in-frame clones only, not all of them. The repertoire holds more than 60,000 clones, with about 80% as singletons. Per the germline V gene, CDR1 is MNHEY and CDR2 is SVGAGI. There are 12 residues in the CDR3. Trimming pared 8 bases from V and 9 bases from J, leaving 14 bases between. The sample comprised PBMCs. The gene calls are TRBV6-5 and TRBJ1-5, with D unclear. The TCR sequence derives from a woman in her thirties in good health and CMV-seronegative. The CDR3 bases are TGTGCCAGCGGAGGGAGCCTGGGGCCCCAGCATTTT. It specifies CASGGSLGPQHF.